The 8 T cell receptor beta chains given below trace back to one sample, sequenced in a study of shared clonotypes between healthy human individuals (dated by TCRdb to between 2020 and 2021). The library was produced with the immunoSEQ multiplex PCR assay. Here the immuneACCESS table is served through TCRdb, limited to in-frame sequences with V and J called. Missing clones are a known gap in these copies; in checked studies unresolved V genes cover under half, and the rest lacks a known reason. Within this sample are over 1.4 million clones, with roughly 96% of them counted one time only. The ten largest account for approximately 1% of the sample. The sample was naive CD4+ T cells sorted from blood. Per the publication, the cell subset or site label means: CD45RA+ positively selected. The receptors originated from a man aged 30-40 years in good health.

The CDR3 DNA follows: TGTGCCAGAGATAGCGGGGAAACTCACAATGAGCAGTTCTTC. This translates into CARDSGETHNEQFF. The J gene is TRBJ2-1, the V gene TRBV28, with 8 positions matching TRBD2. The germline V gene encodes CDR1 MDHEN and CDR2 SYDVKM. V trimming: 9 bases; J trimming: 5 bases; junction bases outside the gene matches: 9. The CDR3 is made up of 14 amino acids.

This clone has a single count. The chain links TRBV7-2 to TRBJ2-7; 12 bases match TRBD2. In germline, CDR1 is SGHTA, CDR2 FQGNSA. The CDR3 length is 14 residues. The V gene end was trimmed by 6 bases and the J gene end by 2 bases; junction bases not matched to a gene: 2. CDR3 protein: CASRTSGGAYEQYF. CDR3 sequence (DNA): TGTGCCAGCAGGACTAGCGGGGGAGCCTACGAGCAGTACTTC.

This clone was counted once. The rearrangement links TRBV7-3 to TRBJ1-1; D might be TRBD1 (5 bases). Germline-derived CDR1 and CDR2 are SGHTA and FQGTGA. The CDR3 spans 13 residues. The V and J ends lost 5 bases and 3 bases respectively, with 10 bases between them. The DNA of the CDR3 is TGTGCCAGCAGCCTCGACAGTGACACTGAAGCTTTCTTT. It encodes CASSLDSDTEAFF.

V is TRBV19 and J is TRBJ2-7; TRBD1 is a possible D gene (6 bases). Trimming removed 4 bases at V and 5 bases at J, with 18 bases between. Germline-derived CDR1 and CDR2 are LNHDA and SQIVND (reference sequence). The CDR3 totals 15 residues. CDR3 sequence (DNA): TGTGCCAGTAGTACCCGGCCGGTCCGACAGGACGAGCAGTACTTC. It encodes CASSTRPVRQDEQYF.

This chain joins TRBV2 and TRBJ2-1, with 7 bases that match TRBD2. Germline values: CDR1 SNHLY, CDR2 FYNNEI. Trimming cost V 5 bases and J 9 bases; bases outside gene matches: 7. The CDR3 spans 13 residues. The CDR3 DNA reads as TGTGCCAGCAGTAATGGGAGGGGCGTTGAGCAGTTCTTC. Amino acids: CASSNGRGVEQFF.

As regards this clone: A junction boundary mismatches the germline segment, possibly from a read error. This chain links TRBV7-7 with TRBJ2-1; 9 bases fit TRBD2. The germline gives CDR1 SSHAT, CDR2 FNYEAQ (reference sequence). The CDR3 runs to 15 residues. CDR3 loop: CASSGGLAPNNEQFF. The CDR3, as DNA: TGTGCTAGCAGCGGCGGACTAGCGCCCAACAATGAGCAGTTCTTC.

CDR3 in DNA: TGTGCCAGCAGCGTAGGTGGGGCCGCCTACGAGCAGTACTTC. Protein product: CASSVGGAAYEQYF. The chain recombines TRBV9 with TRBJ2-7, with D possibly matching TRBD1 (5 bases). CDR1 is SGDLS, CDR2 YYNGEE, per germline. The CDR3 totals 14 residues. Trimming took 0 bases from V and 2 from J, leaving 9 bases between them.

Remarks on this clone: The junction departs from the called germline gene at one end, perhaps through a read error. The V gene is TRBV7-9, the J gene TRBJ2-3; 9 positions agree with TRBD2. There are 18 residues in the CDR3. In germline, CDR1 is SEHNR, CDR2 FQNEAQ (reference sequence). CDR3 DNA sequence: TGTGCCAGCGGCTTAGGACAGCTGGGACTAGCAGGCACAGATACGCAGTATTTT. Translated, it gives CASGLGQLGLAGTDTQYF. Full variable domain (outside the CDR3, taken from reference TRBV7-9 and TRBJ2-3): DTGVSQNPRHKITKRGQNVTFRCDPISEHNRLYWYRQTLGQGPEFLTYFQNEAQLEKSRLLSDRFSAERPKGSFSTLEIQRTEQGDSAMYLCASGLGQLGLAGTDTQYFGPGTRLTVL.